These 26 T cell receptor beta chains were sequenced from one sample in a study of shared clonotypes between healthy human individuals. Profiling relied on immunoSEQ multiplex PCR, and the TCRdb table lists in-frame clones only, not all of them. The table lists approximately 1,500,000 clones, approximately 98% of them singletons. The sequencing sample was made of naive CD4+ T cells sorted from blood. The subset denotes: CD45RA+ positively selected. All receptors derive from a man in his thirties or forties in good health.

The rearrangement links TRBV18 to TRBJ1-2; D gene unclear. This CDR3 is 14 amino acids long. The germline gives CDR1 KGHSH, CDR2 LQKENI. The ends were cut back, 0 bases at V and 3 bases at J, with 8 bases in the middle. The CDR3 region is CASSPPGNHYGYTF. CDR3 nucleotide sequence: TGTGCCAGCTCACCACCGGGGAACCACTATGGCTACACCTTC. The entire variable domain, with the rest obtained from reference TRBV18 and TRBJ1-2, is as follows: NAGVMQNPRHLVRRRGQEARLRCSPMKGHSHVYWYRQLPEEGLKFMVYLQKENIIDESGMPKERFSAEFPKEGPSILRIQQVVRGDSAAYFCASSPPGNHYGYTFGSGTRLTVV.

V gene TRBV6-5 combines with J gene TRBJ1-2; possibly TRBD1 for D (5 bases). The ends were cut back, 4 bases at V and 5 bases at J, with 11 bases in the middle. CDR1 MNHEY and CDR2 SVGAGI come from the germline V gene. This CDR3 comprises 13 residues. The CDR3 DNA sequence: TGTGCCAGCAGTTCTGACAGACCATATGGCTACACCTTC. Translating it yields CASSSDRPYGYTF.

This sequence joins TRBV5-6 and TRBJ2-1; a possible D gene is TRBD2 (6 bases). Germline CDR1 reads SGHDT; CDR2 reads YYEEEE. The CDR3 loop spans 15 amino acids. V shed 4 bases and J shed 8 bases, with 19 bases lying between them. Here the CDR3 reads CASSDGGFLNDEQFF. The CDR3 DNA sequence: TGTGCCAGCAGCGACGGGGGATTTCTTAACGATGAGCAGTTCTTC.

This clone is a singleton in its sample. The chain carries TRBV10-3 and TRBJ1-1; TRBD1 might be the D (6 bases). V was pared by 7 bases and J by 0 bases, with 12 bases between. The length of the CDR3 is 14 residues. The germline gives CDR1 ENHRY, CDR2 SYGVKD. The CDR3 DNA reads as TGTGCCATCAACATACAGGGAGTGAACACTGAAGCTTTCTTT. It encodes CAINIQGVNTEAFF.

The chain links TRBV9 to TRBJ2-1; 15 positions agree with TRBD2. Trimming cost V 0 bases and J 1 base; bases outside gene matches: 2. The CDR3 totals 18 residues. Germline values: CDR1 SGDLS, CDR2 YYNGEE. The CDR3 spells CASSVVGLAGGSYNEQFF. CDR3 DNA sequence: TGTGCCAGCAGCGTAGTGGGACTAGCGGGAGGATCCTACAATGAGCAGTTCTTC.

The chain recombines TRBV9 with TRBJ2-2, with D possibly being TRBD2 (7 bases). Germline CDR1 is SGDLS and CDR2 is YYNGEE. V was clipped by 4 bases and J by 9 bases, with 28 bases between them. The CDR3 covers 18 residues. The CDR3 reads CASSSRSLGGANSRELFF. As DNA, the CDR3 is TGTGCCAGCAGCTCTAGATCCTTAGGGGGGGCAAATTCAAGGGAGCTGTTTTTT.

Comments on this clone: Other DNA sequences in this sample translate to the same CDR3. V is TRBV5-1 and J is TRBJ1-1, with D perhaps TRBD1 (5 bases). Trimming took 2 bases from V and 1 from J, leaving 6 bases between them. There are 13 residues in the CDR3. The germline gives CDR1 SGHRS, CDR2 YFSETQ. As DNA, the CDR3 is TGCGCCAGCAGCTTCCAGGGGAACACTGAAGCTTTCTTT. It yields the protein CASSFQGNTEAFF.

The chain carries TRBV6-6 and TRBJ1-2; 8 nucleotides agree with TRBD1. V trimming: 2 bases; J trimming: 4 bases; junction bases outside the gene matches: 6. The CDR3 has 15 residues. Per germline, CDR1 MNHNY and CDR2 SVGAGI (reference sequence). DNA for the CDR3: TGTGCCAGCAGTTACGAACAGGGGGGAGGCTATGGCTACACCTTC. Protein product: CASSYEQGGGYGYTF.

The V call is TRBV11-2, the J call TRBJ2-2, with D hard to call. Trimming removed 0 bases from V and 5 bases from J, with 10 bases in between. The CDR3 is made up of 15 amino acids. Germline CDR1 SGHAT, CDR2 FQNNGV. CDR3: CASSLEGSVTGELFF. As DNA, the CDR3 is TGTGCCAGCAGCTTAGAGGGTTCGGTGACCGGGGAGCTGTTTTTT.

The chain links TRBV30 to TRBJ1-1; D gene ambiguous. This CDR3 is 11 amino acids long. The V and J ends lost 6 bases and 0 bases respectively, with 5 bases between them. CDR1 is GTSNPN, CDR2 SVGIG, per germline (reference sequence). The CDR3 loop reads CACKVNTEAFF. The DNA of the CDR3 is TGTGCCTGCAAGGTGAACACTGAAGCTTTCTTT.

In this sample, this clone turned up once. This chain connects TRBV30 to TRBJ2-2; TRBD1 matches at 7 bases. CDR3 length equals 14 residues. CDR1 and CDR2 (germline): GTSNPN, SVGIG (reference sequence). J lost 3 bases, V lost 5 bases, and 6 bases had no gene match. The CDR3 loop reads CAWAGTEHTGELFF. The CDR3 region has the DNA TGTGCCTGGGCCGGGACAGAACACACCGGGGAGCTGTTTTTT.

V gene TRBV29-1 combines with J gene TRBJ2-7, with TRBD2 as a possible D gene (5 bases). The V end lost 4 bases, the J end lost 4 bases, and 8 bases lay between the germline ends. Germline V CDR1 and CDR2: SQVTM, ANQGSEA. There are 11 residues in the CDR3. As DNA, the CDR3 is TGCAGCGTTGCCCGGGAATACGAGCAGTACTTC. Its protein product is CSVAREYEQYF.

Worth noting for this clone: The sample carries other DNA sequences with the same CDR3. The chain has TRBV11-2 and TRBJ2-4; tentative D call: TRBD2 (5 bases). Germline V CDR1 and CDR2: SGHAT, FQNNGV. V dropped 4 bases and J dropped 0 bases, with 7 bases sitting between them. CDR3 length: 14 amino acids. The DNA for the CDR3 is TGTGCCAGCAGCTCCGGGATAGCCAAAAACATTCAGTACTTC. Protein: CASSSGIAKNIQYF. Variable domain in full (rest from reference TRBV11-2 and TRBJ2-4): EAGVAQSPRYKIIEKRQSVAFWCNPISGHATLYWYQQILGQGPKLLIQFQNNGVVDDSQLPKDRFSAERLKGVDSTLKIQPAKLEDSAVYLCASSSGIAKNIQYFGAGTRLSVL.

The V gene is TRBV7-2, the J gene TRBJ1-2; no clear D. There are 14 residues in the CDR3. Germline loops: CDR1 SGHTA, CDR2 FQGNSA. The V gene lost 1 base and the J gene lost 1 base, with 7 bases spanning the gap. CDR3 DNA: TGTGCCAGCAGCTTAGTTGGGGATAACTATGGCTACACCTTC. It codes for CASSLVGDNYGYTF.

This chain uses TRBV5-1 with TRBJ2-5; D possibly corresponds to TRBD1 (6 bases). The germline V gene encodes CDR1 SGHRS and CDR2 YFSETQ. The CDR3 has 15 amino acids. The ends were cut back, 4 bases at V and 1 base at J, with 14 bases in the middle. CDR3 in amino acids: CASSPQRQVQETQYF. In DNA, the CDR3 is TGCGCCAGCAGCCCCCAAAGACAGGTCCAAGAGACCCAGTACTTC.

The J gene is TRBJ1-4, the V gene TRBV19; D gene uncertain. The germline V and J ends were trimmed by 9 bases and 4 bases, with 12 bases remaining between them. CDR1 and CDR2 (germline): LNHDA, SQIVND (reference sequence). The CDR3 runs 13 residues. CDR3 bases: TGTGCCAGCGCACTTCGGTATAATGAAAAACTGTTTTTT. It encodes CASALRYNEKLFF.

J is TRBJ1-3 and V is TRBV5-6, with D tentatively TRBD1 (5 bases). In germline, CDR1 is SGHDT, CDR2 YYEEEE. V was pared by 3 bases and J by 0 bases, with 7 bases between. This CDR3 contains 14 residues. CDR3 DNA: TGTGCCAGCAGCTACAGGCCCTCTGGAAACACCATATATTTT. It yields the protein CASSYRPSGNTIYF. The variable domain in full, completed from reference TRBV5-6 and TRBJ1-3, reads DAGVTQSPTHLIKTRGQQVTLRCSPKSGHDTVSWYQQALGQGPQFIFQYYEEEERQRGNFPDRFSGHQFPNYSSELNVNALLLGDSALYLCASSYRPSGNTIYFGEGSWLTVV.

The chain is built from TRBV5-1 and TRBJ2-2, with D possibly being TRBD2 (5 bases). This CDR3 has 14 amino acids. Germline values: CDR1 SGHRS, CDR2 YFSETQ. Trimming left V 5 bases short and J 9 bases short, with 17 bases between. CDR3 residues: CASRWESSKRELFF. Here the CDR3 DNA reads TGCGCCAGCAGATGGGAGTCGTCGAAGCGGGAGCTGTTTTTT.

This clone was observed once. The V call is TRBV19, the J call TRBJ2-7; no reliable D call. CDR1 LNHDA and CDR2 SQIVND come from the germline V gene (reference sequence). The CDR3 has 11 amino acids. V was pared by 6 bases and J by 7 bases, with 10 bases between. The chain's CDR3 is CASSKEWEQYF. The CDR3 nucleotides are TGTGCCAGTAGCAAAGAGTGGGAGCAGTACTTC.

The genes are TRBV19 and TRBJ1-1; the D is unclear. CDR1 and CDR2 from the germline V gene are LNHDA and SQIVND (reference sequence). V lost 0 bases and J 2 bases, leaving 10 bases between the germline ends. The CDR3 totals 15 residues. The CDR3 DNA sequence: TGTGCCAGTAGTATAGATCGGGCGGATAACACTGAAGCTTTCTTT. Amino acids: CASSIDRADNTEAFF.

The rearrangement joins TRBV2 to TRBJ2-2; 7 positions agree with TRBD1. V lost 8 bases, J lost 4 bases, and 10 bases stayed unmatched. This CDR3 region has 15 residues. Germline V gene lookup returns CDR1 SNHLY and CDR2 FYNNEI. The CDR3 DNA reads as TGTGCCAGCGTCCGCCGGGACAGACCCACCGGGGAGCTGTTTTTT. Translated: CASVRRDRPTGELFF.

The J gene is TRBJ2-1, the V gene TRBV18; 13 bases line up with TRBD2. The CDR3 is 16 amino acids. CDR1 is KGHSH, CDR2 LQKENI, per germline. V lost 4 bases and J lost 11; bases outside the gene matches: 11. CDR3 sequence reads: CASSLDRKGTSGKQFF. The CDR3 bases are TGTGCCAGCTCACTGGACAGGAAGGGGACTAGCGGGAAGCAGTTCTTC.

V usage is TRBV29-1 and J usage is TRBJ1-1; 8 nucleotides line up with TRBD1. The V and J ends lost 7 bases and 1 base, in that order; junction bases with no gene match: 5. This CDR3 region has 13 residues. Germline CDR1 and CDR2: SQVTM and ANQGSEA. The CDR3 region is CSGLGTGNTEAFF. The CDR3 coding sequence is TGCAGCGGCCTCGGGACAGGGAACACTGAAGCTTTCTTT.

The V and J genes are TRBV7-3 and TRBJ2-2; TRBD1 matches at 7 bases. V shed 1 base, J shed 6 bases, and the junction held 8 bases outside the gene matches. Germline loops: CDR1 SGHTA, CDR2 FQGTGA. The CDR3 has 16 amino acids. The CDR3 protein is CASSLRDSHRAGELFF. CDR3 in DNA: TGTGCCAGCAGCTTAAGGGACAGCCACAGGGCCGGGGAGCTGTTTTTT.

CDR3 residues: CASSGAPPVQETQYF. The CDR3 bases are TGTGCCAGCAGCGGGGCCCCACCAGTCCAAGAGACCCAGTACTTC. V and J are TRBV5-4 and TRBJ2-5, with D maybe TRBD1 (5 bases). Germline assignment: CDR1 SGHNT and CDR2 YYREEE (reference sequence). V lost 4 bases to trimming and J lost 1 base, with 14 bases between them. The CDR3 runs 15 residues.

The chain employs TRBV11-2 and TRBJ1-1; tentative D call: TRBD1 (5 bases). Trimming took off 5 bases at V and 4 bases at J, with 17 bases between the two ends. There are 15 residues in the CDR3. Per germline, CDR1 SGHAT and CDR2 FQNNGV. The CDR3 reads CASSVLGEVGTEAFF. The CDR3 coding sequence is TGTGCCAGCAGCGTACTGGGGGAGGTCGGCACTGAAGCTTTCTTT.